These T cell receptor beta chains were read from a single sample in a study of OX40 agonist ivuxolimab in advanced cancers. Repertoires were generated with immunoSEQ multiplex PCR, while TCRdb's copy carries only in-frame clones and drops some. The table lists roughly 24,000 clones, approximately 85% of them singletons, with roughly 35% in the top ten. Sequencing used CD4+ or CD8+ T cells sorted from blood, obtained in a trial of the OX40 agonist ivuxolimab. The receptors come from an adult with an advanced solid tumor such as melanoma, head and neck, liver or kidney cancer. Each CDR3 is given with its conserved first and last residue. Fields, in order: CDR3 protein, CDR3 DNA, D gene, J gene, V gene, clone size, CDR3 length. A D gene is named only where the DNA matches it firmly. Clone size is not always given. Where it is, it says once, few, many or a class for expanded clones.

CDR3 protein: CASSLTGGHSNQPQHF
CDR3 DNA: TGCGCCAGCAGCCTAACTGGCGGCCATTCCAATCAGCCCCAGCATTTT
D gene: -
J gene: TRBJ1-5
V gene: TRBV4-1
clone size: -
CDR3 length: 16

CDR3 protein: CASSMVGTGNQPQHF
CDR3 DNA: TGTGCCAGTAGTATGGTTGGGACAGGGAATCAGCCCCAGCATTTT
D gene: TRBD1
J gene: TRBJ1-5
V gene: TRBV19
clone size: -
CDR3 length: 15

CDR3 protein: CASSYSAQETQYF
CDR3 DNA: TGTGCCAGCAGTTACTCGGCCCAAGAGACCCAGTACTTC
D gene: -
J gene: TRBJ2-5
V gene: TRBV6-5
clone size: once
CDR3 length: 13

CDR3 protein: CASGQVQETQYF
CDR3 DNA: TGTGCCAGCGGCCAGGTCCAAGAGACCCAGTACTTC
D gene: -
J gene: TRBJ2-5
V gene: TRBV6-5
clone size: -
CDR3 length: 12

CDR3 protein: CASSSSLGNEQFF
CDR3 DNA: TGCGCCAGCAGCTCAAGCCTCGGGAATGAGCAGTTCTTC
D gene: -
J gene: TRBJ2-1
V gene: TRBV5-1
clone size: -
CDR3 length: 13

CDR3 protein: CASSLPGGRYGYTF
CDR3 DNA: TGTGCCAGCAGCCTTCCCGGGGGTCGCTATGGCTACACCTTC
D gene: -
J gene: TRBJ1-2
V gene: TRBV7-9
clone size: few
CDR3 length: 14

CDR3 protein: CASRGTEAFF
CDR3 DNA: TGTGCCAGTCGGGGCACTGAAGCTTTCTTT
D gene: -
J gene: TRBJ1-1
V gene: TRBV10-2
clone size: once
CDR3 length: 10

CDR3 protein: CASSLLSFGGYTF
CDR3 DNA: TGTGCCAGCAGTTTATTATCTTTCGGTGGCTACACCTTC
D gene: -
J gene: TRBJ1-2
V gene: TRBV27
clone size: -
CDR3 length: 13

CDR3 protein: CASSSPGVQETQYF
CDR3 DNA: TGTGCCAGCAGCTCCCCGGGGGTTCAAGAGACCCAGTACTTC
D gene: -
J gene: TRBJ2-5
V gene: TRBV5-8
clone size: -
CDR3 length: 14

CDR3 protein: CASSLAFGGGPYEQYF
CDR3 DNA: TGCGCCAGCAGCCTGGCGTTCGGGGGAGGACCCTACGAGCAGTACTTC
D gene: -
J gene: TRBJ2-7
V gene: TRBV4-1
clone size: -
CDR3 length: 16

CDR3 protein: CASSLTRDRPYEQYF
CDR3 DNA: TGCGCCAGCAGCCTAACCCGGGACAGGCCCTACGAGCAGTACTTC
D gene: TRBD1
J gene: TRBJ2-7
V gene: TRBV5-1
clone size: -
CDR3 length: 15

CDR3 protein: CASSQDETSVETQYF
CDR3 DNA: TGTGCCAGCAGCCAAGACGAGACTAGCGTAGAGACCCAGTACTTC
D gene: TRBD2
J gene: TRBJ2-5
V gene: TRBV14
clone size: -
CDR3 length: 15

CDR3 protein: CASSFYLEAEAFF
CDR3 DNA: TGTGCCAGCAGCTTTTACTTGGAGGCTGAAGCTTTCTTT
D gene: -
J gene: TRBJ1-1
V gene: TRBV7-2
clone size: -
CDR3 length: 13

CDR3 protein: CASSHTNFGTQYF
CDR3 DNA: TGTGCCAGCAGCCATACGAATTTTGGGACCCAGTACTTC
D gene: -
J gene: TRBJ2-5
V gene: TRBV6-5
clone size: -
CDR3 length: 13

CDR3 protein: CASSLWGGAGYTF
CDR3 DNA: TGTGCCAGCAGTTTATGGGGCGGCGCGGGCTACACCTTC
D gene: -
J gene: TRBJ1-2
V gene: TRBV28
clone size: -
CDR3 length: 13

CDR3 protein: CASSQDIQGYEQYF
CDR3 DNA: TGCGCCAGCAGCCAAGATATACAGGGCTACGAGCAGTACTTC
D gene: -
J gene: TRBJ2-7
V gene: TRBV4-3
clone size: -
CDR3 length: 14

CDR3 protein: CASSPSSGGPYEQYF
CDR3 DNA: TGCGCCAGCAGCCCAAGTAGCGGGGGGCCCTACGAGCAGTACTTC
D gene: TRBD2
J gene: TRBJ2-7
V gene: TRBV10-1
clone size: -
CDR3 length: 15

CDR3 protein: CAWSVSEDTQYF
CDR3 DNA: TGTGCCTGGAGTGTTAGTGAAGATACGCAGTATTTT
D gene: -
J gene: TRBJ2-3
V gene: TRBV30
clone size: -
CDR3 length: 12

CDR3 protein: CASSSQGLGDTEAFF
CDR3 DNA: TGTGCCAGCAGTTCTCAGGGACTGGGGGACACTGAAGCTTTCTTT
D gene: -
J gene: TRBJ1-1
V gene: TRBV6-1
clone size: once
CDR3 length: 15

CDR3 protein: CASSSEPPVTDTQYF
CDR3 DNA: TGTGCCAGCAGCTCCGAACCTCCCGTCACAGATACGCAGTATTTT
D gene: -
J gene: TRBJ2-3
V gene: TRBV11-2
clone size: -
CDR3 length: 15

CDR3 protein: CASSSGGGNQPQHF
CDR3 DNA: TGTGCCAGCAGCTCAGGGGGGGGCAATCAGCCCCAGCATTTT
D gene: TRBD1
J gene: TRBJ1-5
V gene: TRBV7-9
clone size: -
CDR3 length: 14

CDR3 protein: CASRLGTSGYNEQFF
CDR3 DNA: TGTGCCAGCAGACTGGGGACTAGCGGCTACAATGAGCAGTTCTTC
D gene: TRBD2
J gene: TRBJ2-1
V gene: TRBV27
clone size: once
CDR3 length: 15

CDR3 protein: CASSAEKGLAGTDTQYF
CDR3 DNA: TGTGCCAGCAGCGCCGAAAAAGGGCTAGCGGGCACAGATACGCAGTATTTT
D gene: TRBD2
J gene: TRBJ2-3
V gene: TRBV9
clone size: -
CDR3 length: 17

CDR3 protein: CASSPGLSVMDTQYF
CDR3 DNA: TGTGCCAGCAGCCCCGGACTCTCTGTGATGGATACGCAGTATTTT
D gene: -
J gene: TRBJ2-3
V gene: TRBV7-3
clone size: -
CDR3 length: 15

CDR3 protein: CASTYVGTGGIEQYF
CDR3 DNA: TGTGCCAGCACCTACGTCGGGACAGGGGGTATCGAGCAGTACTTC
D gene: TRBD1
J gene: TRBJ2-7
V gene: TRBV28
clone size: -
CDR3 length: 15

CDR3 protein: CASSQFFKARDGTLNEQYF
CDR3 DNA: TGTGCCAGCAGCCAATTCTTTAAGGCGAGGGACGGGACTTTGAACGAGCAGTACTTC
D gene: -
J gene: TRBJ2-7
V gene: TRBV4-2
clone size: -
CDR3 length: 19

CDR3 protein: CASSLVREGVSTDTQYF
CDR3 DNA: TGTGCCAGCAGCTTGGTACGAGAGGGGGTGTCGACAGATACGCAGTATTTT
D gene: -
J gene: TRBJ2-3
V gene: TRBV5-4
clone size: -
CDR3 length: 17

CDR3 protein: CASSHVSQDEKLFF
CDR3 DNA: TGTGCCAGCAGCCACGTCTCCCAAGATGAAAAACTGTTTTTT
D gene: -
J gene: TRBJ1-4
V gene: TRBV6-6
clone size: few
CDR3 length: 14

CDR3 protein: CASSLAGTSYNEQFF
CDR3 DNA: TGTGCCAGCAGCTTAGCGGGTACCTCCTACAATGAGCAGTTCTTC
D gene: -
J gene: TRBJ2-1
V gene: TRBV11-2
clone size: -
CDR3 length: 15

CDR3 protein: CASSPGNNQPQHF
CDR3 DNA: TGTGCCAGCAGCCCAGGAAACAATCAGCCCCAGCATTTT
D gene: -
J gene: TRBJ1-5
V gene: TRBV5-6
clone size: -
CDR3 length: 13

CDR3 protein: CASSLSDSVYNEQFF
CDR3 DNA: TGTGCCAGTAGTCTCTCGGACAGCGTCTACAATGAGCAGTTCTTC
D gene: -
J gene: TRBJ2-1
V gene: TRBV19
clone size: -
CDR3 length: 15

CDR3 protein: CASSINLSYEQYF
CDR3 DNA: TGTGCCAGTAGTATAAATCTCTCCTACGAGCAGTACTTC
D gene: -
J gene: TRBJ2-7
V gene: TRBV19
clone size: -
CDR3 length: 13

CDR3 protein: CASKWTSGRNEQFF
CDR3 DNA: TGTGCCAGTAAATGGACTAGCGGCCGCAATGAGCAGTTCTTC
D gene: TRBD2
J gene: TRBJ2-1
V gene: TRBV19
clone size: -
CDR3 length: 14

CDR3 protein: CASSTTGTSSYEQYF
CDR3 DNA: TGTGCCAGCAGTACCACCGGGACTAGTTCCTACGAGCAGTACTTC
D gene: TRBD2
J gene: TRBJ2-7
V gene: TRBV28
clone size: -
CDR3 length: 15

CDR3 protein: CASSLLAGATGELFF
CDR3 DNA: TGTGCCAGCAGCTTACTAGCGGGAGCCACCGGGGAGCTGTTTTTT
D gene: TRBD2
J gene: TRBJ2-2
V gene: TRBV5-6
clone size: -
CDR3 length: 15

CDR3 protein: CASSLDGTGGSGANVLTF
CDR3 DNA: TGCGCCAGCAGCTTGGATGGGACAGGGGGCTCTGGGGCCAACGTCCTGACCTTC
D gene: TRBD1
J gene: TRBJ2-6
V gene: TRBV5-1
clone size: -
CDR3 length: 18

CDR3 protein: CASSLVGVEQYF
CDR3 DNA: TGTGCCAGCAGCTTAGTAGGGGTTGAGCAGTACTTC
D gene: -
J gene: TRBJ2-7
V gene: TRBV7-6
clone size: -
CDR3 length: 12

CDR3 protein: CASSSTVISYEQYF
CDR3 DNA: TGTGCCAGCAGCTCTACAGTTATCTCCTACGAGCAGTACTTC
D gene: -
J gene: TRBJ2-7
V gene: TRBV14
clone size: -
CDR3 length: 14

CDR3 protein: CASSQEGWNEQFF
CDR3 DNA: TGCGCCAGCAGCCAAGAGGGTTGGAATGAGCAGTTCTTC
D gene: -
J gene: TRBJ2-1
V gene: TRBV4-3
clone size: once
CDR3 length: 13

CDR3 protein: CASSVGFWTGIDEQYF
CDR3 DNA: TGTGCCAGCAGTGTAGGGTTTTGGACAGGGATTGACGAGCAGTACTTC
D gene: TRBD1
J gene: TRBJ2-7
V gene: TRBV2
clone size: -
CDR3 length: 16

CDR3 protein: CSVDRSYNEQFF
CDR3 DNA: TGCAGCGTAGATCGATCCTACAATGAGCAGTTCTTC
D gene: -
J gene: TRBJ2-1
V gene: TRBV29-1
clone size: -
CDR3 length: 12

CDR3 protein: CASSESIGGWNYGYTF
CDR3 DNA: TGCGCCAGCAGTGAGTCGATTGGGGGCTGGAACTATGGCTACACCTTC
D gene: -
J gene: TRBJ1-2
V gene: TRBV10-2
clone size: -
CDR3 length: 16

CDR3 protein: CASRTRPYEQYF
CDR3 DNA: TGTGCCAGCAGAACCCGACCTTACGAGCAGTACTTC
D gene: -
J gene: TRBJ2-7
V gene: TRBV6-5
clone size: -
CDR3 length: 12

CDR3 protein: CASSEGPSGFVAEAFF
CDR3 DNA: TGTGCCAGCAGCGAGGGGCCCTCGGGGTTTGTGGCTGAAGCTTTCTTT
D gene: -
J gene: TRBJ1-1
V gene: TRBV9
clone size: -
CDR3 length: 16

CDR3 protein: CASSFERVAYNEQFF
CDR3 DNA: TGTGCCAGCAGTTTCGAGCGGGTTGCCTACAATGAGCAGTTCTTC
D gene: -
J gene: TRBJ2-1
V gene: TRBV27
clone size: -
CDR3 length: 15

CDR3 protein: CASSDLAEAFF
CDR3 DNA: TGTGCCAGCAGTGACTTGGCTGAAGCTTTCTTT
D gene: -
J gene: TRBJ1-1
V gene: TRBV2
clone size: -
CDR3 length: 11

CDR3 protein: CASSLGGPNRPQHF
CDR3 DNA: TGTGCCAGCAGCTTAGGGGGTCCAAATCGGCCCCAGCATTTT
D gene: -
J gene: TRBJ1-5
V gene: TRBV13
clone size: once
CDR3 length: 14

CDR3 protein: CASSLFPGGSTNEKLFF
CDR3 DNA: TGTGCCAGCAGTTTATTCCCGGGGGGCTCAACTAATGAAAAACTGTTTTTT
D gene: -
J gene: TRBJ1-4
V gene: TRBV27
clone size: -
CDR3 length: 17

CDR3 protein: CASSPHDSLTYEQYF
CDR3 DNA: TGTGCCAGCAGCCCACATGACAGTCTCACCTACGAGCAGTACTTC
D gene: -
J gene: TRBJ2-7
V gene: TRBV9
clone size: -
CDR3 length: 15

CDR3 protein: CASSFAGQGNEKLFF
CDR3 DNA: TGTGCCAGCAGCTTTGCCGGACAGGGAAACGAAAAACTGTTTTTT
D gene: TRBD1
J gene: TRBJ1-4
V gene: TRBV5-8
clone size: -
CDR3 length: 15